The 22 T cell receptor beta chains below come from one sample, sequenced in a study of breast tumors, draining lymph nodes, adjacent tissues (dated by TCRdb to the mid-2010s). Receptors were amplified or captured by multiplex PCR. The instrument given in TCRdb is Illumina HiSeq 2000. TCRdb handled the public reads itself, with Q25 trimming in fastp and clone calling in MiXCR, and kept productive beta chains. Each CDR3 protein gets just one entry, which takes the most common genes and DNA from the rows behind it. The sample data list 200,000 to 250,000 distinct CDR3 sequences, and nearly 35% of these were observed just once. The ten largest clones capture approximately 4% of the sample. The lymph node samples were taken from the axillary draining lymph nodes of breast cancer patients. The sample comprised axillary lymph node tissue. These receptors were taken from a female donor with breast cancer. Some clones in this sample may be carry-over from other donors' samples.

This clonotype has a single count. The chain combines TRBV9 with TRBJ1-4; weak D call: TRBD1 (6 bases). The ends were cut back, 4 bases at V and 4 bases at J, with 14 bases in the middle. The CDR3 runs 15 residues. In germline, CDR1 is SGDLS, CDR2 YYNGEE. The CDR3 sequence is CASSPAGAVNEKLFF. CDR3 bases: TGTGCCAGCAGCCCCGCGGGGGCAGTTAATGAAAAACTGTTTTTT.

This clonotype appeared many times. The chain uses TRBV12-5 and TRBJ2-3; D not resolved. Germline CDR1 and CDR2: LGHNT and FRNRAP. Trimming stripped 1 base from V and 0 bases from J, with 14 bases between. The CDR3 has 17 residues. The CDR3 DNA follows: TGTGCTAGTGGTTTGGAAGGCTCAGGATCTAGCACAGATACGCAGTATTTT. It is translated as CASGLEGSGSSTDTQYF. Based on the CDR3 plus reference TRBV12-5 and TRBJ2-3, the full variable domain is DARVTQTPRHKVTEMGQEVTMRCQPILGHNTVFWYRQTMMQGLELLAYFRNRAPLDDSGMPKDRFSAEMPDATLATLKIQPSEPRDSAVYFCASGLEGSGSSTDTQYFGPGTRLTVL.

This clonotype was seen only a few times. This rearrangement joins TRBV12-3 or TRBV12-4 to TRBJ2-3; D gene unclear. Trimming took 1 base from V and 6 from J, leaving 11 bases between them. The CDR3 spans 14 residues. Here the CDR3 reads CASSLGSVDDTQYF. CDR3 DNA: TGTGCCAGCAGTTTAGGGTCGGTTGATGATACGCAGTATTTT.

This clonotype was counted many times. The chain has TRBV2 and TRBJ1-5, with TRBD1 as a possible D gene (5 bases). This CDR3 contains 14 residues. Trimming took off 2 bases at V and 0 bases at J, with 5 bases between the two ends. Germline loops: CDR1 SNHLY, CDR2 FYNNEI. The chain's CDR3 is CASSETGSNQPQHF. The CDR3, as DNA: TGTGCCAGCAGTGAAACAGGTAGCAATCAGCCCCAGCATTTT.

The J gene is TRBJ2-6, the V gene TRBV25-1, with TRBD1 matching over 8 bases. Germline loops: CDR1 MGHDK, CDR2 SYGVNS. This CDR3 has 16 residues. V shed 5 bases, J shed 2 bases, and the junction held 5 bases outside the gene matches. CDR3 sequence: CASSNQGAPGANVLTF. DNA for the CDR3: TGTGCCAGCAGTAATCAGGGGGCGCCTGGGGCCAACGTCCTGACTTTC.

As regards this clonotype: The conserved final phenylalanine or tryptophan is absent from the CDR3, which likely points to a read error. No DNA is shown, since the ends of the CDR3 on it are uncertain; the CDR3 is the one TCRdb lists. V and J are TRBV7-9 and TRBJ2-6; TRBD2, the table's D call, lacks a check against the DNA. Inclusive of both ends, the CDR3 amounts to 8 amino acids. Germline V lookup: CDR1 SEHNR, CDR2 FQNEAQ (reference sequence). CDR3 residues: CASSSWET.

About this clonotype itself: A much bigger clone sits one base away, suggesting this may be a read error. The rearrangement links TRBV20-1 to TRBJ1-2; the D is unclear. The ends were cut back, 3 bases at V and 4 bases at J, with 18 bases in the middle. Germline assignment: CDR1 DFQATT and CDR2 SNEGSKA (reference sequence). CDR3 length equals 15 residues. The CDR3 loop reads CSASDFAGATYGYTF. As DNA, the CDR3 is TGCAGTGCTAGCGATTTTGCGGGTGCAACCTATGGCTACACCTTC.

There are many counts of this clonotype. This chain joins TRBV6-6 and TRBJ2-3; D not resolved. The germline V gene encodes CDR1 MNHNY and CDR2 SVGAGI (reference sequence). This CDR3 contains 15 residues. V lost 3 bases, J lost 0 bases, and 10 bases lay in between. The CDR3 reads CASSYVRTSTDTQYF. The CDR3 coding sequence is TGTGCCAGCAGTTATGTCAGAACAAGCACAGATACGCAGTATTTT.

This clonotype has a handful of counts. The genes are TRBV6-1 and TRBJ2-7; D gene ambiguous. This CDR3 has 16 residues. The germline V gene has CDR1 MNHNS and CDR2 SASEGT. Trimming removed 0 bases from V and 2 bases from J, with 14 bases in between. CDR3 sequence (DNA): TGTGCCAGCAGTGAAGCGACCGCGAAGGATCCCTACGAGCAGTACTTC. It is translated as CASSEATAKDPYEQYF.

Many counts were recorded for this clonotype. The rearrangement uses TRBV20-1 and TRBJ2-7, with unresolved D. The CDR3 totals 11 residues. Germline V gene data show CDR1 as DFQATT and CDR2 as SNEGSKA (reference sequence). V was cut by 6 bases and J by 2 bases, with 8 bases left in between. The DNA for the CDR3 is TGCAGTGCCGCCGGGCCCTACGAGCAGTACTTC. Its protein product is CSAAGPYEQYF.

Note on this clonotype: A read error may produce the germline difference seen at one junction end. The gene calls are TRBV18 and TRBJ2-1, with D perhaps TRBD2 (6 bases). CDR3 length: 14 residues. Germline V gene data show CDR1 as KGHSH and CDR2 as LQKENI. The CDR3: CASSSAGGQYEQLF. In DNA form, the CDR3 reads TGTGCCAGCTCATCGGCAGGAGGGCAGTATGAGCAGCTCTTC.

V is TRBV20-1 and J is TRBJ2-4, with 7 nucleotides matching TRBD2. The germline CDR1 and CDR2 sequences are DFQATT and SNEGSKA (reference sequence). V shed 4 bases, J shed 7 bases, and the junction held 10 bases outside the gene matches. This CDR3 has 14 residues. The DNA for the CDR3 is TGCAGTGCTATCAAGCGGGAATTGGGGAACATTCAGTACTTC. As protein: CSAIKRELGNIQYF.

Concerning this clonotype itself: One end of the junction fails to match germline, which may point to a read error. V is TRBV4-3 and J is TRBJ2-5; 8 bases line up with TRBD1. The germline V gene encodes CDR1 LGHNA and CDR2 YSLEER. CDR3 length: 14 amino acids. CDR3 sequence (DNA): TGCCCCAGCAGCCAATCAGGACAGGGTGAGACCCAGTACTTC. This encodes CPSSQSGQGETQYF.

Many counts were recorded for this clonotype. The CDR3 protein is CASSVRTASTDTQYF. CDR3 DNA sequence: TGTGCCAGCAGTGTAAGGACAGCGAGCACAGATACGCAGTATTTT. J is TRBJ2-3 and V is TRBV6-1; weak D call: TRBD1 (6 bases). V was shortened by 4 bases and J by 0 bases, with 11 bases between the two germline ends. This CDR3 has 15 residues. Per the germline V gene, CDR1 is MNHNS and CDR2 is SASEGT.

Comment on this clonotype: It may be a read error: a sequence one base away is much more abundant. This chain links TRBV2 with TRBJ2-1; 9 bases line up with TRBD2. V trimming: 6 bases; J trimming: 2 bases; junction bases outside the gene matches: 5. The CDR3 runs 15 residues. CDR1 SNHLY and CDR2 FYNNEI come from the germline V gene. CDR3 sequence (DNA): TGTGCCAGCAGCGTAAGCGGGGGGACCTACAATGAGCAGTTCTTC. It is translated as CASSVSGGTYNEQFF. Using reference TRBV2 and TRBJ2-1 for the parts outside the CDR3, the full variable domain is EPEVTQTPSHQVTQMGQEVILRCVPISNHLYFYWYRQILGQKVEFLVSFYNNEISEKSEIFDDQFSVERPDGSNFTLKIRSTKLEDSAMYFCASSVSGGTYNEQFFGPGTRLTVL.

This clonotype was observed at least ten times. The rearrangement links TRBV2 to TRBJ2-4; a possible D gene is TRBD2 (5 bases). The CDR3 has 12 residues. Trimming pared 5 bases from V and 4 bases from J, leaving 6 bases between. Germline V gives CDR1 SNHLY, CDR2 FYNNEI. The DNA of the CDR3 is TGTGCCAGCAGTACTAGAAAAAACATTCAGTACTTC. The encoded protein is CASSTRKNIQYF.

The chain links TRBV29-1 to TRBJ2-1, with TRBD2 matching 12 bases. Germline V gene data show CDR1 as SQVTM and CDR2 as ANQGSEA. Unmatched junction bases numbered 9, after V lost 7 bases and J lost 5 bases. This CDR3 has 15 amino acids. This chain's CDR3 is CSASRLAGAHNEQFF. CDR3 sequence (DNA): TGCAGCGCCTCTAGACTAGCGGGGGCTCACAATGAGCAGTTCTTC.

This clonotype has a count of ten or more. The chain has TRBV10-3 and TRBJ1-4; TRBD1 matches at 8 bases. V lost 10 bases, J lost 3 bases, and 7 bases stayed unmatched. The length of the CDR3 is 14 residues. From germline, CDR1 is ENHRY and CDR2 SYGVKD. The CDR3 sequence: CATGQGTANEKLFF. DNA of the CDR3: TGTGCCACAGGACAGGGCACGGCTAATGAAAAACTGTTTTTT.

A note on this clonotype: The junction departs from the called germline gene at one end, perhaps through a read error. This sequence joins TRBV6-1 and TRBJ2-7; D might be TRBD2 (6 bases). Germline CDR1 is MNHNS and CDR2 is SASEGT. The CDR3 length is 15 residues. The CDR3 region has the DNA TGTGCCAGCAGCTCGACACCCTCCGGGGGATATACGCAGCACTTC. Amino acids: CASSSTPSGGYTQHF.

The chain combines TRBV25-1 with TRBJ2-5; the match to TRBD2 covers 7 bases. The CDR3 consists of 14 residues. J gave up 9 bases and V 3 bases, and 10 bases lay outside the gene matches. Germline assignment: CDR1 MGHDK and CDR2 SYGVNS. The CDR3 DNA reads as TGTGCCAGCAGTGACCGTTCTCGGGGGGAGCCCCAGTACTTC. Translating it yields CASSDRSRGEPQYF.

This clonotype was detected only a few times. V gene TRBV19 combines with J gene TRBJ2-1; 7 bases align to TRBD2. The CDR3 spans 14 residues. V shed 6 bases, J shed 5 bases, and the junction held 7 bases outside the gene matches. Looked up from germline, CDR1 is LNHDA and CDR2 is SQIVND (reference sequence). The DNA of the CDR3 is TGTGCCAGTAGACGCCGGGGGACTAACAATGAGCAGTTCTTC. The encoded protein is CASRRRGTNNEQFF.

This clonotype was recorded many times. This chain joins TRBV6-5 and TRBJ2-5; 8 positions match TRBD1. V shed 0 bases and J 6 bases; nucleotides not matched to a gene: 9. Germline CDR1 and CDR2: MNHEY and SVGAGI. CDR3 length: 16 amino acids. The CDR3 DNA sequence: TGTGCCAGCAGTTACTCTCGGGCAGGGGGCACAAAGACCCAGTACTTC. Amino acids: CASSYSRAGGTKTQYF.